One and the same sample provided the 21 T cell receptor beta chains below, sequenced in a study of early stage breast cancer tumors. Assay used: immunoSEQ multiplex PCR; TCRdb lists only in-frame clones, some missing. The sample shows about 72,000 clones, 70% to 85% of them seen only once. The specimen sequenced was blood. These receptors were obtained from a person in their sixties or seventies with breast cancer.

This chain links TRBV2 with TRBJ2-3; D remains unclear. The CDR3 loop spans 12 amino acids. V was trimmed by 4 bases and J by 1 base, leaving 3 bases between them. Germline V lookup: CDR1 SNHLY, CDR2 FYNNEI. In DNA, the CDR3 is TGTGCCAGCAGTGGACGCACAGATACGCAGTATTTT. This codes for CASSGRTDTQYF.

The CDR3, as DNA: TGTGCCGTGAGCAAACCAACTAATGAAAAACTGTTTTTT. The encoded protein is CAVSKPTNEKLFF. The chain joins TRBV19 to TRBJ1-4; no reliable D call. Per germline, CDR1 LNHDA and CDR2 SQIVND (reference sequence). CDR3 length: 13 residues. The ends were cut back, 11 bases at V and 0 bases at J, with 10 bases in the middle.

This clone was counted a few times. The chain couples TRBV7-3 to TRBJ1-1, with D perhaps TRBD1 (6 bases). The CDR3 length is 12 residues. Germline assignment: CDR1 SGHTA and CDR2 FQGTGA. Trimming took off 5 bases at V and 6 bases at J, with 10 bases between the two ends. The CDR3 bases are TGTGCCAGCAGCCTACAGGGTTCTGAAGCTTTCTTT. It codes for CASSLQGSEAFF.

The chain couples TRBV6-4 to TRBJ1-2; tentative D call: TRBD1 (5 bases). Germline CDR1 and CDR2: MRHNA and SNTAGT. The V gene lost 4 bases and the J gene lost 7 bases, with 10 bases spanning the gap. The CDR3 extends over 12 amino acids. The CDR3 DNA sequence: TGTGCCAGCAGTGGCGGGGCCTTTGGCTACACCTTC. Translating gives CASSGGAFGYTF.

This chain links TRBV7-6 with TRBJ1-2; no clear D. Germline V CDR1 and CDR2: SGHVS, FNYEAQ. The V end was cut by 3 bases, the J end by 4 bases, with 12 bases between. The CDR3 runs to 14 residues. CDR3 sequence: CASSLQSEGYGYTF. CDR3 DNA sequence: TGTGCCAGCAGCTTGCAGTCCGAGGGCTATGGCTACACCTTC.

V is TRBV5-1 and J is TRBJ2-5, with D unclear. Per germline, CDR1 SGHRS and CDR2 YFSETQ. Trimming took 0 bases from V and 2 from J, leaving 14 bases between them. The CDR3 spans 16 residues. CDR3 amino acids: CASSLDPTRVQETQYF. The CDR3 DNA sequence: TGCGCCAGCAGCTTGGATCCAACCCGGGTGCAAGAGACCCAGTACTTC.

V and J are TRBV2 and TRBJ2-1, with D tentatively TRBD2 (6 bases). Trimming removed 6 bases from V and 2 bases from J, with 11 bases in between. CDR1 and CDR2 (germline): SNHLY, FYNNEI. The CDR3 totals 14 residues. In DNA form, the CDR3 reads TGTGCCAGCAGCGAGCGGGTTACCTACAATGAGCAGTTCTTC. Amino acids: CASSERVTYNEQFF.

The chain employs TRBV7-9 and TRBJ2-3; D is possibly TRBD2 (5 bases). V gave up 4 bases and J gave up 3 bases, with 17 bases separating them. The CDR3 is 16 residues long. Germline V gene data show CDR1 as SEHNR and CDR2 as FQNEAQ (reference sequence). The CDR3 region has the DNA TGTGCCAGCAGCTCCAACCCCACTAGTGTAACAGATACGCAGTATTTT. This gives the protein CASSSNPTSVTDTQYF.

This clone was seen a single time. This chain joins TRBV5-1 and TRBJ2-2, with 14 bases lining up with TRBD2. In germline, CDR1 is SGHRS, CDR2 YFSETQ. Trimming took 1 base from V and 0 from J; bases not matched to a gene: 5. The CDR3 runs 19 residues. The CDR3 spells CASSLSPTSGGANTGELFF. The CDR3 DNA sequence: TGCGCCAGCAGCTTGAGTCCGACTAGCGGGGGGGCGAACACCGGGGAGCTGTTTTTT. Full variable domain (remainder filled in from reference TRBV5-1 and TRBJ2-2): KAGVTQTPRYLIKTRGQQVTLSCSPISGHRSVSWYQQTPGQGLQFLFEYFSETQRNKGNFPGRFSGRQFSNSRSEMNVSTLELGDSALYLCASSLSPTSGGANTGELFFGEGSRLTVL.

The V call is TRBV11-2, the J call TRBJ2-7; D uncertain. Per the germline V gene, CDR1 is SGHAT and CDR2 is FQNNGV. This CDR3 region has 14 residues. The V end lost 3 bases, the J end lost 1 base, and 10 bases lay between the germline ends. The CDR3 reads CASSFMDRSYEQYF. For the CDR3, the DNA is TGTGCCAGCAGCTTTATGGACCGTTCCTACGAGCAGTACTTC.

The chain carries TRBV7-6 and TRBJ1-5; 7 bases line up with TRBD1. The V and J ends lost 4 bases and 6 bases, in that order; junction bases with no gene match: 3. This CDR3 has 13 amino acids. In germline, CDR1 is SGHVS, CDR2 FNYEAQ. The CDR3 sequence is CASSSNRGQPQHF. Here the CDR3 DNA reads TGTGCCAGCAGCTCCAACAGGGGTCAGCCCCAGCATTTT.

The chain carries TRBV28 and TRBJ1-1; 10 bases map to TRBD1. CDR1 MDHEN and CDR2 SYDVKM come from the germline V gene. The V segment lost 2 bases and the J segment 5 bases; nucleotides outside the gene matches: 8. This CDR3 has 16 amino acids. The CDR3 DNA follows: TGTGCCAGCAGTTTAAGGACAGGGGGGAAGGTGACTGAAGCTTTCTTT. Protein product: CASSLRTGGKVTEAFF.

V gene TRBV7-6 combines with J gene TRBJ2-7; TRBD2 aligns across 7 bases. There are 15 residues in the CDR3. Germline V CDR1 and CDR2: SGHVS, FNYEAQ. J lost 3 bases, V lost 2 bases, and 7 bases had no gene match. The CDR3 sequence is CASSLTLAAVYEQYF. The CDR3, as DNA: TGTGCCAGCAGCTTAACGCTAGCGGCGGTCTACGAGCAGTACTTC.

The chain joins TRBV18 to TRBJ1-6, with TRBD1 identical over 8 bases. Germline V gene lookup returns CDR1 KGHSH and CDR2 LQKENI. V was pared by 2 bases and J by 6 bases, with 3 bases of the junction left unmatched. The CDR3 spans 15 residues. This CDR3 reads CASSPLTGVNSPLHF. The CDR3 DNA reads as TGTGCCAGCTCACCATTGACAGGGGTTAATTCACCCCTCCACTTT. Using reference TRBV18 and TRBJ1-6 for the parts outside the CDR3, the full variable domain is NAGVMQNPRHLVRRRGQEARLRCSPMKGHSHVYWYRQLPEEGLKFMVYLQKENIIDESGMPKERFSAEFPKEGPSILRIQQVVRGDSAAYFCASSPLTGVNSPLHFGNGTRLTVT.

The V and J genes are TRBV27 and TRBJ2-1, with 13 bases identical to TRBD2. Germline V gene sequence: CDR1 MNHEY, CDR2 SMNVEV (reference sequence). This CDR3 spans 14 amino acids. V was clipped by 7 bases and J by 15 bases; unmatched bases: 12. The CDR3 DNA is TGTGCCAGCAATTGGGGACTAGCGGGAACGAGTTTGTTCTTC. It yields the protein CASNWGLAGTSLFF.

The J gene is TRBJ2-7, the V gene TRBV2; possibly TRBD1 or TRBD2 for D (5 bases each). The CDR3 sequence is 13 residues long. Per germline, CDR1 SNHLY and CDR2 FYNNEI. Trimming took off 7 bases at V and 1 base at J, with 11 bases between the two ends. CDR3 region: CASMGVRSYEQYF. The CDR3 DNA reads as TGTGCCAGCATGGGGGTGAGATCCTACGAGCAGTACTTC.

The V and J genes are TRBV5-1 and TRBJ2-5; D unclear. Germline V lookup: CDR1 SGHRS, CDR2 YFSETQ. Between the trimmed V and J ends, which lost 7 bases and 1 base, there was a span of 5 bases. The CDR3 contains 11 residues. The CDR3 spells CASGTQETQYF. The DNA of the CDR3 is TGCGCCAGCGGCACCCAAGAGACCCAGTACTTC.

The chain has TRBV6-1 and TRBJ1-5; D uncertain. Germline CDR1 reads MNHNS; CDR2 reads SASEGT. Trimming took off 5 bases at V and 4 bases at J, with 12 bases between the two ends. This CDR3 region has 14 residues. In DNA, the CDR3 is TGTGCCAGCAGTCCCCTACAGCCTAATCAGCCCCAGCATTTT. It is translated as CASSPLQPNQPQHF.

Concerning this clone itself: The same CDR3 is also encoded by other DNA sequences in this sample. The chain uses TRBV28 and TRBJ1-2; no clear D gene. V lost 8 bases, J lost 8 bases, and 3 bases lay in between. CDR3 size: 8 residues. CDR1 is MDHEN and CDR2 is SYDVKM in the germline V gene. In DNA, the CDR3 is TGTGCCAGCGGAGGCTACACCTTC. This translates into CASGGYTF.

This clone was counted once. The chain has TRBV7-9 and TRBJ2-2, with 9 bases fitting TRBD1. V shed 5 bases and J 7 bases; nucleotides not matched to a gene: 11. Germline loops: CDR1 SEHNR, CDR2 FQNEAQ (reference sequence). The CDR3 extends over 16 amino acids. CDR3 DNA: TGTGCCAGCAGCCCCGCGCACAGGGGGCGGATCGGGGAGCTGTTTTTT. This codes for CASSPAHRGRIGELFF.

The chain carries TRBV28 and TRBJ2-3; 7 nucleotides match TRBD2. The germline V gene has CDR1 MDHEN and CDR2 SYDVKM. The length of the CDR3 is 11 residues. V lost 10 bases, J lost 10 bases, and 8 bases stayed unmatched. The CDR3 nucleotides read TGTGCCACCCGGGGGAGGGATTCGCAGTATTTT. This sequence encodes CATRGRDSQYF.